One and the same sample provided the 29 T cell receptor beta chains below, sequenced in a study of T-cell memory formation after mild COVID-19. A single record per CDR3 protein comes from TCRdb applying MiXCR to the 5' RACE reads. The sample lists around 320,000 distinct CDR3 sequences; roughly a fifth were seen once. Sequencing was done on a sample of PBMCs or a T cell subset sorted from them (not recorded which). All receptors derive from a man aged 18 to 35 who had mild COVID-19 (a few samples of this study predate the infection). Cell type and time point are not known.

This clonotype was counted at least ten times. The chain couples TRBV24-1 to TRBJ1-1, with 8 nucleotides matching TRBD1. This CDR3 has 15 amino acids. With V trimmed by 2 bases and J by 1 base, 2 bases remained unmatched. The V gene's germline CDR1 is KGHDR and CDR2 SFDVKD. For the CDR3, the DNA is TGTGCCACCAGTGATTCCGGGACAGGGAACACTGAAGCTTTCTTT. It codes for CATSDSGTGNTEAFF.

This chain links TRBV28 with TRBJ1-2; no reliable D call. The germline V gene has CDR1 MDHEN and CDR2 SYDVKM. The CDR3 contains 14 residues. The germline V and J ends were trimmed by 2 bases and 5 bases, with 12 bases remaining between them. The chain's CDR3 is CASSLGQKTYGYTF. CDR3 nucleotides: TGTGCCAGCAGTTTAGGGCAGAAAACTTATGGCTACACCTTC.

The table lists this clonotype with a few counts. The J gene is TRBJ2-1, the V gene TRBV7-9, with TRBD1 as a possible D gene (5 bases). Trimming removed 3 bases from V and 6 bases from J, with 9 bases in between. CDR3 size: 13 residues. Germline CDR1 reads SEHNR; CDR2 reads FQNEAQ (reference sequence). The CDR3 protein is CASSFGARNEQFF. In nucleotides, the CDR3 is TGTGCCAGCAGCTTTGGGGCCCGCAATGAGCAGTTCTTC.

J is TRBJ1-1 and V is TRBV7-2, with D possibly matching TRBD1 (6 bases). Germline CDR1 is SGHTA and CDR2 is FQGNSA. V was shortened by 4 bases and J by 0 bases, with 12 bases between the two germline ends. CDR3 length equals 15 residues. CDR3 sequence reads: CASSYSGQVNTEAFF. The CDR3 DNA reads as TGTGCCAGCAGCTACTCGGGACAAGTGAACACTGAAGCTTTCTTT.

V usage is TRBV10-3 and J usage is TRBJ1-1; D might be TRBD1 (6 bases). Germline-derived CDR1 and CDR2 are ENHRY and SYGVKD. Trimming left V 2 bases short and J 1 base short, with 11 bases between. The CDR3 totals 15 residues. The CDR3 DNA is TGTGCCATCAGTGAGCGTACGGGACAGAACACTGAAGCTTTCTTT. Its translation: CAISERTGQNTEAFF.

This clonotype was observed a few times. V and J are TRBV12-3 or TRBV12-4 and TRBJ2-2, with D hard to call. Trimming removed 4 bases at V and 4 bases at J, with 10 bases between. The CDR3 has 14 residues. CDR3: CASSSPAGTGELFF. CDR3 bases: TGTGCCAGCAGTTCCCCGGCCGGCACCGGGGAGCTGTTTTTT.

This clonotype was counted many times. The CDR3 sequence is CSEASGFQETQYF. In DNA form, the CDR3 reads TGCAGCGAAGCTAGCGGTTTTCAAGAGACCCAGTACTTC. The chain couples TRBV29-1 to TRBJ2-5; 7 bases are a match to TRBD2. The CDR3 runs 13 residues. Unmatched junction bases numbered 7, after V lost 7 bases and J lost 2 bases. CDR1 is SQVTM, CDR2 ANQGSEA, per germline.

This chain links TRBV6-2 or TRBV6-3 with TRBJ2-4; no firm D call. Trimming shortened V by 6 bases and J by 12 bases, and 15 bases separated the two germline ends. Germline values: CDR1 MNHEY, CDR2 SVGEGT. CDR3 length: 12 amino acids. The CDR3 DNA is TGTGCCAGCAGCCCAGGCCAGCTGACTCAGTACTTC. Protein sequence: CASSPGQLTQYF.

V is TRBV6-5 and J is TRBJ1-1; no clear D gene. The CDR3 runs 13 residues. Deletions cut 6 bases from V and 3 bases from J, with 11 bases between. Germline CDR1 is MNHEY and CDR2 is SVGAGI. The CDR3 nucleotides read TGTGCCAGCAGACCTCCACGGTACACTGAAGCTTTCTTT. Translated: CASRPPRYTEAFF.

The chain employs TRBV5-1 and TRBJ1-4; D is possibly TRBD1 (6 bases). Trimming stripped 4 bases from V and 7 bases from J, with 14 bases between. The CDR3 consists of 14 residues. Germline loops: CDR1 SGHRS, CDR2 YFSETQ. CDR3 in amino acids: CASSVEGVREKLFF. The CDR3 DNA follows: TGCGCCAGCAGCGTTGAGGGGGTGCGTGAAAAACTGTTTTTT.

The CDR3 reads CASSLGQGLKPQHF. The CDR3, as DNA: TGTGCCAGCAGCTTAGGACAGGGGCTAAAGCCCCAGCATTTT. V and J are TRBV7-9 and TRBJ1-5, with 8 bases matching TRBD1. V trimming: 1 base; J trimming: 8 bases; junction bases outside the gene matches: 4. The CDR3 contains 14 residues. Germline V gene data show CDR1 as SEHNR and CDR2 as FQNEAQ (reference sequence).

The chain uses TRBV5-5 and TRBJ2-7; D possibly corresponds to TRBD1 (5 bases). Trimming pared 2 bases from V and 5 bases from J, leaving 11 bases between. The CDR3 covers 13 residues. Germline CDR1 is SGHKS and CDR2 is YYEKEE (reference sequence). CDR3 DNA: TGTGCCAGCAGCTTATTTGGGGCCAACGAGCAGTACGTC. It codes for CASSLFGANEQYV.

In this sample, this clonotype turned up a few times. The V gene is TRBV5-1, the J gene TRBJ2-1, with TRBD2 as a possible D gene (5 bases). Germline CDR1 reads SGHRS; CDR2 reads YFSETQ. Trimming removed 5 bases at V and 1 base at J, with 13 bases between. The CDR3 is made up of 15 amino acids. The CDR3 spells CASRPSLGSYNEQFF. The CDR3, as DNA: TGCGCCAGCAGGCCATCACTAGGGTCCTACAATGAGCAGTTCTTC.

This chain uses TRBV7-9 with TRBJ2-7; D is unclear. Germline V lookup: CDR1 SEHNR, CDR2 FQNEAQ (reference sequence). The CDR3 extends over 13 amino acids. V was clipped by 5 bases and J by 3 bases, with 11 bases between them. The CDR3 protein is CASSRKGRYEQYV. The DNA for the CDR3 is TGTGCCAGCAGCCGTAAGGGCCGCTACGAGCAGTACGTC.

The chain links TRBV5-6 to TRBJ1-2; a possible D gene is TRBD1 (5 bases). Germline V gene sequence: CDR1 SGHDT, CDR2 YYEEEE. This CDR3 spans 15 amino acids. V was pared by 2 bases and J by 8 bases, with 19 bases between. CDR3 in amino acids: CASSFGTPGLRGYTF. The CDR3 DNA sequence: TGTGCCAGCAGCTTTGGGACTCCAGGCCTGCGCGGCTACACCTTC. The full variable domain, with the rest looked up from reference TRBV5-6 and TRBJ1-2, is DAGVTQSPTHLIKTRGQQVTLRCSPKSGHDTVSWYQQALGQGPQFIFQYYEEEERQRGNFPDRFSGHQFPNYSSELNVNALLLGDSALYLCASSFGTPGLRGYTFGSGTRLTVV.

The J gene is TRBJ1-2, the V gene TRBV6-5; D gene uncertain. The CDR3 is 14 residues long. V dropped 5 bases and J dropped 1 base, with 11 bases sitting between them. CDR1 is MNHEY and CDR2 is SVGAGI in the germline V gene. CDR3 amino acids: CASSPRIINYGYTF. In DNA form, the CDR3 reads TGTGCCAGCAGTCCACGGATTATTAACTATGGCTACACCTTC.

The genes are TRBV5-1 and TRBJ2-2; D remains ambiguous. The V end was cut by 5 bases, the J end by 1 base, with 6 bases between. This CDR3 region has 13 residues. Germline CDR1 and CDR2: SGHRS and YFSETQ. In nucleotides, the CDR3 is TGCGCCAGCAGAGACGGGAACACCGGGGAGCTGTTTTTT. Translating it yields CASRDGNTGELFF.

This clonotype came up many times. The V call is TRBV5-4, the J call TRBJ1-4, with D unresolved. V lost 0 bases, J lost 8 bases, and 14 bases lay in between. This CDR3 comprises 15 residues. The germline gives CDR1 SGHNT, CDR2 YYREEE (reference sequence). The CDR3 spells CASSLDNLGGEKLFF. The CDR3 nucleotides read TGTGCCAGCAGCTTGGACAACCTCGGCGGGGAAAAACTGTTTTTT.

The chain couples TRBV20-1 to TRBJ1-2; D gene ambiguous. Germline V gene sequence: CDR1 DFQATT, CDR2 SNEGSKA (reference sequence). CDR3 length: 13 residues. V lost 3 bases, J lost 5 bases, and 13 bases lay in between. CDR3 region: CSASLGREYGYTF. The CDR3 bases are TGCAGTGCTAGTTTGGGAAGGGAATATGGCTACACCTTC.

This chain uses TRBV2 with TRBJ1-5, with TRBD1 as a possible D gene (5 bases). V shed 6 bases and J shed 6 bases, with 12 bases lying between them. Germline CDR1 and CDR2: SNHLY and FYNNEI. The CDR3 length is 13 residues. DNA of the CDR3: TGTGCCAGCAGCTCAGGGTCGGGTCAGCCCCAGCATTTT. This encodes CASSSGSGQPQHF.

This clonotype was seen only a few times. The V and J genes are TRBV4-1 and TRBJ1-3; 10 nucleotides align to TRBD1. The CDR3 totals 17 residues. Germline CDR1 reads MGHRA; CDR2 reads YSYEKL. V gave up 4 bases and J gave up 1 base; unmatched junction bases: 7. The DNA for the CDR3 is TGCGCCAGCAGCCGAACGCCGGGACAGGGGTCTGGAAACACCATATATTTT. Translation: CASSRTPGQGSGNTIYF.

In this sample, this clonotype turned up a few times. The gene calls are TRBV30 and TRBJ2-7, with TRBD2 matching over 11 bases. CDR3 size: 14 residues. Germline V gene data show CDR1 as GTSNPN and CDR2 as SVGIG (reference sequence). The junction had 4 bases not matched to a gene; V was cut back by 3 bases and J by 3 bases. DNA of the CDR3: TGTGCCTGGAGCCCTACTAGCGGGAGCTACGAGCAGTACTTC. It yields the protein CAWSPTSGSYEQYF.

This clonotype has only a few counts. The chain joins TRBV12-3 or TRBV12-4 to TRBJ1-1, with D unresolved. The CDR3 sequence is 14 residues long. The V end was cut by 3 bases, the J end by 5 bases, with 13 bases between. The CDR3 DNA reads as TGTGCCAGCAGTTTCTTAGCCGCGGGGACTGAAGCTTTCTTT. Its protein product is CASSFLAAGTEAFF.

In its sample, this clonotype was seen a few times. This chain uses TRBV9 with TRBJ2-3, with 7 bases that match TRBD2. The CDR3 spans 16 residues. V trimming: 4 bases; J trimming: 0 bases; junction bases outside the gene matches: 8. The germline gives CDR1 SGDLS, CDR2 YYNGEE. The CDR3 sequence: CASSTRWGGSTDTQYF. CDR3 coding DNA: TGTGCCAGCAGCACCCGTTGGGGGGGGAGCACAGATACGCAGTATTTT.

In its sample, this clonotype was seen a few times. The CDR3 DNA follows: TGTGCCAGCAGTGTGGAACAGCACACCGGGGAGCTGTTTTTT. Protein sequence: CASSVEQHTGELFF. The J gene is TRBJ2-2, the V gene TRBV2; D call uncertain. V lost 4 bases to trimming and J lost 3 bases, with 9 bases between them. Per the germline V gene, CDR1 is SNHLY and CDR2 is FYNNEI. This CDR3 has 14 amino acids.

This clonotype was recorded many times. The chain carries TRBV7-2 and TRBJ2-5; tentative D call: TRBD2 (7 bases). The V gene lost 7 bases and the J gene lost 4 bases, with 19 bases spanning the gap. The germline CDR1 and CDR2 sequences are SGHTA and FQGNSA. The CDR3 consists of 15 residues. The CDR3 loop reads CASNSVGGPGETQYF. CDR3 DNA sequence: TGTGCCAGCAATTCCGTGGGGGGGCCGGGAGAGACCCAGTACTTC.

This clonotype was observed many times. The gene calls are TRBV12-3 or TRBV12-4 and TRBJ2-1; 7 positions match TRBD2. Trimming took 1 base from V and 7 from J; bases not matched to a gene: 4. The CDR3 consists of 14 residues. The CDR3 DNA is TGTGCCAGCAGTTTAGGTGGGGGGGGAAATGAGCAGTTCTTC. It encodes CASSLGGGGNEQFF.

This chain joins TRBV6-5 and TRBJ1-5, with D maybe TRBD1 (5 bases). The CDR3 has 15 amino acids. The germline V gene encodes CDR1 MNHEY and CDR2 SVGAGI. Deletions cut 5 bases from V and 1 base from J, with 12 bases between. The CDR3 sequence: CASSPQAGSNQPQHF. CDR3 coding DNA: TGTGCCAGCAGTCCACAGGCCGGGAGCAATCAGCCCCAGCATTTT.

The chain links TRBV7-9 to TRBJ2-2; 7 bases agree with TRBD2. The germline V gene encodes CDR1 SEHNR and CDR2 FQNEAQ (reference sequence). J was trimmed by 3 bases and V by 4 bases; bases with no gene match: 11. This CDR3 is 17 amino acids long. CDR3 DNA: TGTGCCAGCAGCTCACCTTTCTTTCGGGGGGACACCGGGGAGCTGTTTTTT. It yields the protein CASSSPFFRGDTGELFF.